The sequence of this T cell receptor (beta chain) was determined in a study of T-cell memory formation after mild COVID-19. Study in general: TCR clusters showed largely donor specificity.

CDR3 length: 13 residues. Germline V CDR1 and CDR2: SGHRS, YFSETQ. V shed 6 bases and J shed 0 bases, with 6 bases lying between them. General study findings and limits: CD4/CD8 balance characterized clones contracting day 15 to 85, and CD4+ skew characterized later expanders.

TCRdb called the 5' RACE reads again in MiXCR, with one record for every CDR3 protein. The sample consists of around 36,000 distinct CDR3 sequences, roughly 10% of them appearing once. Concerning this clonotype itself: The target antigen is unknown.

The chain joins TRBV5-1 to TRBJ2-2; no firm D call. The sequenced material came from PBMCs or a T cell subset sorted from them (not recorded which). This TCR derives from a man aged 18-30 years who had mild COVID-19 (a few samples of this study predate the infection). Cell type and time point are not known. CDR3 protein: CASTESNTGELFF. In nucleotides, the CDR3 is TGCGCCAGCACCGAATCGAACACCGGGGAGCTGTTTTTT.